The clone carrying this TCR beta chain was picked up one time. Its specificity is not known. The data originate from a study of T cell responses to AZD1222 COVID-19 vaccine. Findings and caveats of the study: None of the repertoires were sampled until the peak T cell response had passed. The reported proportion of spike-specific TCRs targeting unmutated variant regions was nearly half. Spike-specific TCR breadth and depth rose after two AZD1222 doses.

Trimming removed 5 bases at V and 10 bases at J, with 16 bases between. The CDR3 has 13 amino acids. The germline V gene has CDR1 SGHNT and CDR2 YYREEE (reference sequence). Generated by immunoSEQ multiplex PCR, the TCRdb table keeps only in-frame clones and is missing some. This table holds 95,000 to 110,000 clones, over 80% found once. The origin of this receptor is an adult who received the AZD1222 COVID-19 vaccine. This chain links TRBV5-4 with TRBJ2-1; the D gene is possibly TRBD1 (6 bases). The specimen was peripheral blood, collected 28 days after the second AZD1222 dose. The CDR3 spells CASRPDTGHEQFF. CDR3 bases: TGTGCCAGCAGACCCGACACAGGGCACGAGCAGTTCTTC.